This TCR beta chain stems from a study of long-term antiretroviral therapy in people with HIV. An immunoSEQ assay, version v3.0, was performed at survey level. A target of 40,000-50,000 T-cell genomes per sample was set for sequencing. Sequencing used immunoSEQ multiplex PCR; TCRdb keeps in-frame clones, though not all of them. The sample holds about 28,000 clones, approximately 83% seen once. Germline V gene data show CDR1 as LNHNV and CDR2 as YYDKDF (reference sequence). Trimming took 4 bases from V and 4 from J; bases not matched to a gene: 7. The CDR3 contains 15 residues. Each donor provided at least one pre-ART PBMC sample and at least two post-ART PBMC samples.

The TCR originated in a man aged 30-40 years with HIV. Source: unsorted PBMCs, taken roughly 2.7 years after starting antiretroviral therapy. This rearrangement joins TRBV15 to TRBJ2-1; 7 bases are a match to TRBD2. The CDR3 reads CATSNGLVRYNEQFF. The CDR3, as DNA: TGTGCCACCAGCAATGGACTAGTGCGATACAATGAGCAGTTCTTC. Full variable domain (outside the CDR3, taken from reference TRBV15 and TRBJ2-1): DAMVIQNPRYQVTQFGKPVTLSCSQTLNHNVMYWYQQKSSQAPKLLFHYYDKDFNNEADTPDNFQSRRPNTSFCFLDIRSPGLGDTAMYLCATSNGLVRYNEQFFGPGTRLTVL.